This T cell receptor (beta chain) was obtained from a study of patients and donors after allogeneic stem cell transplantation (dated by TCRdb to about 2020). The library was built by means of RT-PCR. Sequencing relied on a NextSeq 550. TCRdb trimmed public reads at Q25 via fastp, called clones via MiXCR and kept in-frame beta chains. Rows are unified per CDR3 protein, each entry keeping the most common DNA and genes. A total of about 410,000 distinct CDR3 sequences appear in this sample, roughly 16% of them only once. Over 6% of the sample comes from the top ten. The germline V gene supplies CDR1 MNHEY and CDR2 SVGAGI. Inclusive of the bounding cysteine and phenylalanine, the CDR3 is 11 residues long. The only DNA kept is the CDR3, 33 bases in frame from the first base. V lost 10 bases and J lost 5 bases; the stretch between them is 11 bases long. Points on this clonotype: This clone's antigen is unknown. No qualities accompany the bases; no much larger clone lies one base away.

The sequence is built from TRBV6-5 and TRBJ1-1, with no reliable assignment of the D segment. This TCR was recovered from a human donor who was either an allogeneic HSCT recipient or a stem cell or donor lymphocyte infusion donor (not recorded which). It is not recorded whose cells these are; they may come from a transplant donor. The sequenced sample was blood, either unsorted or a sorted T cell fraction (not recorded which). The nucleotides read TGTGCCACTACCGGGGTGACTGAAGCTTTCTTT. Translated, it reads CATTGVTEAFF.